This entry describes one T cell receptor (beta chain). Its antigen remains unknown. The data derive from a study of T-cell memory formation after mild COVID-19. TCRdb recomputed calls from the 5' RACE reads with MiXCR, one row per CDR3 protein. Here the sample spans roughly 120,000 distinct CDR3 sequences, 22% being singletons. Study findings and constraints: Clones contracting across day 15 to 85 had a balanced CD4/CD8 profile; later expanding clones leaned CD4+. Within pre-infection memory, some responding clones were found, suggesting cross-reactive memory joined.

The CDR3 covers 12 residues. Germline lookup yields CDR1 MNHEY and CDR2 SVGAGI. Trimming removed 2 bases from V and 9 bases from J, with 7 bases in between. Sequencing used PBMCs or a T cell subset sorted from them (not recorded which). The rearrangement links TRBV6-5 to TRBJ2-2, with D perhaps TRBD1 or TRBD2 (6 bases each). The receptor was isolated from a man younger than 30 who had mild COVID-19 (a few samples of this study predate the infection). Cell type and time point are not known. CDR3 nucleotides: TGTGCCAGCAGTTACGGGGGGCGGGAGCTGTTTTTT. Amino acid sequence: CASSYGGRELFF.